Listed below are T cell receptor beta chains from one sample, sequenced in a study of molecular identifiers for immune sequencing clone quantification. Using its own MiXCR run on the PCR reads, TCRdb lists one record per CDR3 protein. Of 40,000 to 65,000 distinct CDR3 sequences in the sample, just over 35% were seen once. The sample taken for sequencing was naive CD8+ T cells from blood, with Jurkat cell RNA spiked in. These receptors originate from a human donor in good health. Some libraries in this study had Jurkat cell RNA spiked in. Both conserved end residues are part of each CDR3. The D gene is left open where the match is weak. Some rows mark clone size as missing; the rest say once, few, many or name a class of expanded clone.

v_gene,d_gene,j_gene,abundance,CDR3aa,CDR3nt
TRBV6-5,NA,TRBJ2-3,many,CASSYSGRDTQYF,TGTGCCAGCAGTTACTCAGGGCGAGATACGCAGTATTTT
TRBV7-2,NA,TRBJ2-7,few,CASSWTTSGYEQYF,TGTGCCAGCAGCTGGACAACATCTGGGTACGAGCAGTACTTC
TRBV6-5,TRBD2,TRBJ2-4,many,CASSHRIAGPKNIQYF,TGTGCCAGCAGTCATCGGATAGCGGGACCCAAAAACATTCAGTACTTC
TRBV27,NA,TRBJ2-7,NA,CASSSLAMGYEQYF,TGTGCCAGCAGTAGCCTAGCGATGGGGTACGAGCAGTACTTC
TRBV4-3,NA,TRBJ2-6,few,CASSQVRVSSSGANVLTF,TGCGCCAGCAGCCAAGTAAGAGTGAGTAGCTCTGGGGCCAACGTCCTGACTTTC
TRBV14,TRBD2,TRBJ2-7,many,CASSHGGLAPEQYF,TGTGCCAGCAGCCACGGGGGACTAGCGCCCGAGCAGTACTTC
TRBV3-2,NA,TRBJ2-3,NA,CASSLPGTSGRALGTDTQYF,TGTGCCAGCAGCCTCCCCGGGACTAGCGGGAGGGCCCTCGGAACAGATACGCAGTATTTT
TRBV28,NA,TRBJ2-1,NA,CASSPDSRLKSSYNEQFF,TGTGCCAGCAGTCCCGATTCTCGACTCAAAAGCTCCTACAATGAGCAGTTCTTC
TRBV5-4,NA,TRBJ2-3,many,CASSLMGFPDTQYF,TGTGCCAGCAGCTTGATGGGTTTCCCAGATACGCAGTATTTT
TRBV7-6,NA,TRBJ2-7,NA,CASSQARTAYEQYF,TGTGCCAGCAGCCAGGCCAGGACAGCCTACGAGCAGTACTTC
TRBV10-2,TRBD2,TRBJ2-3,few,CASSEASGEPSTDTQYF,TGCGCCAGCAGTGAGGCTAGCGGAGAGCCTAGCACAGATACGCAGTATTTT
TRBV7-8,NA,TRBJ2-3,few,CASSKLADTQYF,TGTGCCAGCAGCAAACTAGCAGATACGCAGTATTTT
TRBV5-5,NA,TRBJ2-1,NA,CASSSTGDEQFF,TGTGCCAGCAGCTCGACTGGGGATGAGCAGTTCTTC
TRBV6-1,TRBD1,TRBJ1-1,NA,CVSSPDRGSEAFF,TGTGTCAGCAGTCCAGACAGGGGGTCTGAAGCTTTCTTT
TRBV28,NA,TRBJ1-5,few,CASSLYLDSNQPQHF,TGTGCCAGCAGTTTGTATTTAGACTCCAATCAGCCCCAGCATTTT
TRBV9,NA,TRBJ1-1,NA,CASSVGDYTEAFF,TGTGCCAGCAGCGTAGGTGATTACACTGAAGCTTTCTTT
TRBV5-6,NA,TRBJ2-5,few,CASSLGQIETQYF,TGTGCCAGCAGCTTGGGTCAGATTGAGACCCAGTACTTC
TRBV3-1,NA,TRBJ2-3,few,CASSQAGLVADTQYF,TGTGCCAGCAGCCAAGCCGGTCTAGTTGCAGATACGCAGTATTTT
TRBV7-9,TRBD2,TRBJ2-3,few,CASSSPPGTRSPDTQYF,TGTGCCAGCAGCTCCCCTCCCGGGACTAGAAGCCCAGATACGCAGTATTTT
TRBV5-5,TRBD1,TRBJ2-7,NA,CASSPGQGVMSYEQYF,TGTGCCAGCAGCCCGGGACAGGGGGTAATGTCCTACGAGCAGTACTTC
TRBV7-2,TRBD2,TRBJ2-6,many,CASSFRGGLAGPSGANVLTF,TGTGCCAGCAGCTTTAGAGGGGGACTAGCGGGACCATCTGGGGCCAACGTCCTGACTTTC
TRBV5-5,NA,TRBJ1-5,many,CASSLQGYSNQPQHF,TGTGCCAGCAGCCTGCAGGGTTATAGCAATCAGCCCCAGCATTTT
TRBV28,NA,TRBJ2-3,NA,CASSVGGTTDTQYF,TGTGCCAGCAGTGTCGGAGGCACCACAGATACGCAGTATTTT
TRBV29-1,NA,TRBJ1-1,many,CSVEGLPKDRMNTEAFF,TGCAGCGTTGAAGGCTTACCTAAAGACAGAATGAACACTGAAGCTTTCTTT
TRBV9,NA,TRBJ2-6,NA,CASSVVSGANVLTF,TGTGCCAGCAGCGTAGTCTCTGGGGCCAACGTCCTGACTTTC
TRBV6-5,TRBD2,TRBJ2-5,few,CASSEGLAGRETQYF,TGTGCCAGCAGTGAAGGACTAGCGGGAAGGGAGACCCAGTACTTC
TRBV7-9,TRBD1,TRBJ2-6,NA,CASSLTGLGANVLTF,TGTGCCAGCAGCCTGACAGGGTTGGGGGCCAACGTCCTGACTTTC
TRBV28,NA,TRBJ2-1,few,CASSWRTRGNEQFF,TGTGCCAGCAGTTGGAGGACACGGGGCAATGAGCAGTTCTTC
TRBV11-2,NA,TRBJ2-7,many,CASSFGPYEQYF,TGTGCCAGCAGCTTCGGCCCCTACGAGCAGTACTTC
TRBV27,NA,TRBJ1-4,NA,CASRAETREKLFF,TGTGCCAGCAGGGCGGAAACAAGGGAAAAACTGTTTTTT
TRBV7-2,NA,TRBJ1-5,NA,CASSIEGPQPQHF,TGCGCCAGCAGCATAGAGGGTCCTCAGCCCCAGCATTTT
TRBV6-5,NA,TRBJ2-5,NA,CASSYSERETQYF,TGTGCCAGCAGTTACTCTGAGCGGGAGACCCAGTACTTC
TRBV6-6,NA,TRBJ2-1,NA,CASLAESSYNEQFF,TGTGCCAGCCTCGCGGAAAGCTCCTACAATGAGCAGTTCTTC
TRBV5-5,NA,TRBJ1-1,many,CASSSFLGPEAFF,TGTGCCAGCAGCTCGTTCCTGGGACCTGAAGCTTTCTTT
TRBV20-1,NA,TRBJ2-3,NA,CSARDRAHSPDTQYF,TGCAGTGCTAGAGACAGGGCCCACAGCCCAGATACGCAGTATTTT
TRBV6-2/TRBV6-3,TRBD1,TRBJ1-5,few,CAIRGGAHQPQHF,TGTGCCATCAGGGGGGGGGCCCATCAGCCCCAGCATTTT
TRBV13,NA,TRBJ2-7,NA,CASSLGFHEQYF,TGTGCCAGCAGCTTAGGGTTCCACGAGCAGTACTTC
TRBV28,NA,TRBJ1-3,NA,CACSLVPYHSGNTIYF,TGTGCCTGCAGTTTGGTACCGTACCACTCTGGAAACACCATATATTTT
TRBV7-2,NA,TRBJ1-1,NA,CASSPGPGGAEAFF,TGTGCCAGCAGCCCCGGGCCCGGCGGGGCTGAGGCTTTCTTT
TRBV12-3/TRBV12-4,NA,TRBJ2-1,NA,CASTPGDRNEQFF,TGTGCCAGCACCCCGGGGGACCGAAATGAGCAGTTCTTC
TRBV29-1,TRBD2,TRBJ2-3,many,CSVVLAGALQSDTQYF,TGCAGCGTTGTTCTAGCGGGAGCCCTTCAATCCGATACGCAGTATTTT
TRBV4-3,NA,TRBJ2-7,NA,CASSQGTALSYEQYF,TGCGCCAGCAGCCAAGGGACGGCCCTCTCCTACGAGCAGTACTTC
TRBV28,NA,TRBJ2-7,NA,CAERPSGAYERYF,TGTGCCGAGCGGCCTAGTGGGGCCTACGAGCGGTACTTC
TRBV28,TRBD2,TRBJ2-5,many,CASSFGPGLAGGQETQYF,TGTGCCAGCAGTTTCGGTCCGGGACTAGCGGGGGGACAAGAGACCCAGTACTTC